The clone carrying this T cell receptor beta chain was observed a few times. Authors' methods: Amplification with reference gene primers provided the estimates of nucleated cell counts. TCRdb keeps only in-frame clones here, not all; method: immunoSEQ multiplex PCR. That table furnishes V, J and clone size, whereas the DNA furnished D and trimming. The sample has 300,000 to 450,000 clones, over 65% seen once; the top ten hold 0.85% to 1.3%. Germline assignment: CDR1 LNHDA and CDR2 SQIVND (reference sequence). The CDR3 runs 16 residues. The V end lost 6 bases, the J end lost 7 bases, and 21 bases lay between the germline ends. This record belongs to a study of blood T cell repertoires in COVID-19. For the study at large: Acute and convalescent COVID-19 samples came from the United States, Italy and Spain. PBMCs, B-cell-depleted T cells, or T cells were the source of the cDNA or gDNA that made up the material.

The TCR sequence derives from a human donor with acute or convalescent COVID-19. The donor label of this sample is uncertain. The sequenced sample was peripheral blood. J is TRBJ1-4 and V is TRBV19; a possible D gene is TRBD1 (5 bases). Written as DNA, the CDR3 is TGTGCCAGTAGACCCCGGGTCCAGGGTCGCGGTGAAAAACTGTTTTTT. This sequence encodes CASRPRVQGRGEKLFF.